This T cell receptor beta chain was captured by sequencing in a study of neurological immune-mediated disorders. A single record per CDR3 protein comes from TCRdb applying MiXCR to the 5' RACE reads. The sample records about 95,000 distinct CDR3 sequences, 3.5% to 4% being singletons. Trimming cost V 10 bases and J 5 bases, with 17 bases left between them. The CDR3 contains 13 residues. The germline gives CDR1 ENHRY, CDR2 SYGVKD. The sample holds many counts of this clonotype. The chain employs TRBV10-3 and TRBJ2-5; D is possibly TRBD1 or TRBD2 (7 bases each). Sequenced: PBMCs. This clonotype was sampled from a woman aged 18-29 years with multiple sclerosis. CDR3 DNA: TGTGCCACCCAGGGGGGGGGCCAGGAGACCCAGTACTTC. Translation: CATQGGGQETQYF.